The rows below give T cell receptor beta chains drawn from one sample of a study of cytomegalovirus exposure and HLA in healthy donors. Produced via immunoSEQ multiplex PCR; TCRdb's table is partial and in-frame only. The profile covers fewer than 200,000 clones, with about an eighth appearing a single time and about 7.8% taken by the ten largest. Sequenced sample: PBMCs. Every receptor here comes from a man aged 45-60 years in good health and CMV-seropositive. The CDR3 runs from the conserved cysteine through the conserved F or W. The order of the fields is CDR3 length, clone size, V gene, J gene, D gene, CDR3 DNA, CDR3 protein. The D gene is left open where the match is weak. The size of a clone is reported for some rows only, either as once, few or many, or as a class for expanded clones.

14,NA,TRBV10-3,TRBJ2-7,NA,TGTGCCATCAGTGGCGGCGGGTCCTCCTACGAGCAGTACTTC,CAISGGGSSYEQYF
15,NA,TRBV18,TRBJ1-6,TRBD1,TGTGCCAGCTCACCCGGGACAGGCTTAGGTTCACCCCTCCACTTT,CASSPGTGLGSPLHF
14,NA,TRBV29-1,TRBJ1-2,NA,TGCAGCGTTGATCGGGACACCCCTAACTATGGCTACACCTTC,CSVDRDTPNYGYTF
14,NA,TRBV19,TRBJ2-7,NA,TGTGCCAGTAGTATTTCCAGGGGGGACTACGAGCAGTACTTC,CASSISRGDYEQYF
16,NA,TRBV5-1,TRBJ2-1,NA,TGCGCCAGCAGCTTAATAAGGGCAGGGCCCTACAATGAGCAGTTCTTC,CASSLIRAGPYNEQFF
15,NA,TRBV11-2,TRBJ2-5,NA,TGTGCCAGCAGCTTAGTTTACGGTAGCCAAGAGACCCAGTACTTC,CASSLVYGSQETQYF
16,NA,TRBV18,TRBJ1-1,TRBD1,TGTGCCAGCTCACCACCGGTGACAGGGCTTTACACTGAAGCTTTCTTT,CASSPPVTGLYTEAFF
16,NA,TRBV11-2,TRBJ2-1,TRBD2,TGTGCCAGCAGCGGGAGGACTAGCGGTTCCTACAATGAGCAGTTCTTC,CASSGRTSGSYNEQFF
13,few,TRBV6-5,TRBJ1-5,NA,TGTGCCAGCAGGGTGGACAAAAATCAGCCCCAGCATTTT,CASRVDKNQPQHF
14,few,TRBV6-1,TRBJ2-3,NA,TGTGCCAGCAAAGTAGCGGAAGGGACAGATACGCAGTATTTT,CASKVAEGTDTQYF
14,few,TRBV28,TRBJ1-1,TRBD1,TGTGCCAGCAGTTCACAGGGGACGAACACTGAAGCTTTCTTT,CASSSQGTNTEAFF